A selection of T cell receptor beta chains follows, all from one sample in a study of CD8+ T cells in alopecia areata. Libraries were prepared by immunoSEQ multiplex PCR; TCRdb keeps only in-frame clonotypes and omits some of them. The sample holds about 150,000 clones; about 53% are singletons and the top ten take roughly a fifth. The material was CD8+ T cells sorted from blood, obtained at week 0. These receptors originate from a human donor with alopecia areata. Both conserved end residues are part of each CDR3. A D gene is named only where the DNA matches it firmly. Clone size is not always given. Where it is, it says once, few, many or a class for expanded clones.

J gene,clone size,D gene,V gene,CDR3 protein,CDR3 DNA
TRBJ2-3,-,-,TRBV30,CAWSTSGLLTDTQYF,TGTGCCTGGAGTACTTCGGGTTTACTTACAGATACGCAGTATTTT
TRBJ2-1,few,-,TRBV2,CASSETSPQQGGSYNEQFF,TGTGCCAGCAGTGAAACTTCCCCCCAACAGGGAGGGTCCTACAATGAGCAGTTCTTC
TRBJ2-2,few,-,TRBV7-9,CASSFNTGELFF,TGTGCCAGCAGCTTCAACACCGGGGAGCTGTTTTTT
TRBJ2-1,-,-,TRBV15,CATSRGAYNEQFF,TGTGCCACCAGCAGAGGGGCGTACAATGAGCAGTTCTTC
TRBJ1-1,-,-,TRBV5-6,CASSPTGNTEAFF,TGTGCCAGCAGCCCAACAGGGAACACTGAAGCTTTCTTT
TRBJ1-2,-,-,TRBV7-9,CASSQGNGGRDGYTF,TGTGCCAGCAGTCAGGGGAATGGGGGCCGCGATGGCTACACCTTC
TRBJ2-1,-,-,TRBV6-1,CASSEWSDPGYEQFF,TGTGCCAGCAGTGAATGGTCGGATCCCGGATATGAGCAGTTCTTC
TRBJ1-1,-,-,TRBV2,CASSEGQGILNTEAFF,TGTGCCAGCAGTGAAGGGCAGGGGATTCTGAACACTGAAGCTTTCTTT
TRBJ2-7,-,-,TRBV7-9,CASSARGQGGGEQYF,TGTGCCAGCAGCGCCCGCGGTCAAGGCGGCGGCGAGCAGTACTTC
TRBJ1-2,-,TRBD1,TRBV6-5,CASSARDSSLYGYTF,TGTGCCAGCAGTGCCCGGGACAGCAGCCTCTATGGCTACACCTTC
TRBJ2-7,-,-,TRBV19,CASSIGANYEQYF,TGTGCCAGTAGTATTGGGGCCAACTACGAGCAGTACTTC
TRBJ1-3,-,-,TRBV30,CAWSKDSSISGNTIYF,TGTGCCTGGAGTAAGGACAGCTCCATCTCTGGAAACACCATATATTTT
TRBJ1-2,few,-,TRBV5-1,CASSLDDRTNYGYTF,TGCGCCAGCAGCTTGGACGACAGGACAAACTATGGCTACACCTTC
TRBJ2-7,-,-,TRBV25-1,CASSEPNYEQYF,TGTGCCAGCAGTGAACCTAACTACGAGCAGTACTTC
TRBJ2-7,-,TRBD1,TRBV30,CACGTAYEQYF,TGTGCCTGCGGGACAGCTTACGAGCAGTACTTC
TRBJ1-4,few,-,TRBV4-3,CASSQETGIVDEKLFF,TGCGCCAGCAGCCAAGAAACAGGAATCGTGGATGAAAAACTGTTTTTT
TRBJ2-7,few,-,TRBV29-1,CSAKRAGKGDEQYF,TGCAGCGCCAAGAGAGCGGGGAAGGGGGATGAGCAGTACTTC
TRBJ1-1,-,-,TRBV6-5,CASIGGNTEAFF,TGTGCCAGTATCGGGGGGAACACTGAAGCTTTCTTT
TRBJ2-7,-,TRBD2,TRBV14,CASRARGVYEQYF,TGTGCCAGCAGGGCGCGGGGGGTCTACGAGCAGTACTTC
TRBJ1-5,-,TRBD1,TRBV23-1,CASSQSTGEYQPQHF,TGCGCCAGCAGTCAATCGACAGGGGAGTATCAGCCCCAGCATTTT
TRBJ2-7,-,-,TRBV30,CAWSVDGGYEQYF,TGTGCCTGGAGCGTGGACGGGGGATACGAGCAGTACTTC
TRBJ2-3,-,-,TRBV27,CASSQRDTSDTQYF,TGTGCCAGCAGCCAAAGGGACACCTCAGATACGCAGTATTTT
TRBJ1-1,-,-,TRBV30,CAWNKAFF,TGTGCCTGGAATAAAGCTTTCTTT
TRBJ2-7,few,-,TRBV7-6,CASSLRSDSPTYEQYF,TGTGCCAGCAGCTTAAGGTCCGACAGCCCTACCTACGAGCAGTACTTC
TRBJ1-5,few,-,TRBV7-9,CASCEGSNQPQHF,TGTGCCAGCTGCGAGGGGAGCAATCAGCCCCAGCATTTT
TRBJ1-2,-,-,TRBV29-1,CSVRFAEDRTTASYGYTF,TGCAGCGTCCGCTTTGCGGAGGACAGAACCACTGCTAGCTATGGCTACACCTTC
TRBJ2-7,few,TRBD1,TRBV14,CASSQYPQTGNYEQYF,TGTGCCAGCAGCCAATACCCCCAGACAGGGAACTACGAGCAGTACTTC
TRBJ2-7,few,-,TRBV29-1,CSVELGLYEQYF,TGCAGCGTTGAACTGGGGCTCTACGAGCAGTACTTC
TRBJ2-7,-,-,TRBV6-5,CATTGTEFYEQYF,TGTGCCACCACTGGAACAGAGTTCTACGAGCAGTACTTC
TRBJ2-7,-,TRBD1,TRBV5-1,CASRPRDRSYEQYF,TGCGCCAGCAGACCCCGGGACAGGTCCTACGAGCAGTACTTC
TRBJ2-2,few,TRBD1,TRBV29-1,CSVGGQGAAGELFF,TGCAGCGTTGGAGGACAGGGGGCGGCCGGGGAGCTGTTTTTT
TRBJ2-2,few,-,TRBV29-1,CSGADVDTGELFF,TGCAGCGGCGCGGACGTCGACACCGGGGAGCTGTTTTTT
TRBJ2-7,-,-,TRBV7-2,CASSPEPRDYEQYF,TGTGCCAGCAGCCCGGAGCCCCGAGATTACGAGCAGTACTTC
TRBJ2-7,-,TRBD1,TRBV5-1,CASSGWTGTAYEQYF,TGCGCCAGCAGCGGTTGGACAGGGACCGCCTACGAGCAGTACTTC
TRBJ2-3,few,-,TRBV7-8,CASSLASRATDTQYF,TGTGCCAGCAGCTTAGCGAGCCGAGCCACAGATACGCAGTATTTT
TRBJ1-2,-,TRBD1,TRBV29-1,CSVETGGRGYTF,TGCAGCGTTGAAACAGGGGGACGAGGCTACACCTTC
TRBJ2-1,-,TRBD2,TRBV5-6,CASSLEVSGSQFSYNEQFF,TGTGCCAGCAGCTTGGAGGTTAGCGGGAGTCAGTTCTCCTACAATGAGCAGTTCTTC
TRBJ1-2,few,-,TRBV12-5,CASGLGTNYGYTF,TGTGCTAGTGGTTTGGGGACTAACTATGGCTACACCTTC
TRBJ2-2,-,-,TRBV30,CACRDTGELFF,TGTGCCTGCAGGGATACCGGGGAGCTGTTTTTT
TRBJ2-7,-,TRBD1,TRBV30,CAWGQGVEQYF,TGTGCCTGGGGACAGGGTGTAGAGCAGTACTTC
TRBJ2-7,-,-,TRBV27,CASSSGDLYEQYF,TGTGCCAGCAGTTCTGGCGACCTCTACGAGCAGTACTTC
TRBJ2-3,-,TRBD2,TRBV7-6,CASSPGTSGVTDTQYF,TGTGCCAGCAGCCCTGGGACTAGCGGGGTCACAGATACGCAGTATTTT